Given below is one T cell receptor beta chain in context. Authors' processing steps: Amplification of reference gene primers was used by the study to estimate nucleated cell counts. Produced via immunoSEQ multiplex PCR; TCRdb's table is partial and in-frame only. V, J and clone size are taken as reported in that table, and D and trimming were inferred from the DNA itself. Among 95,000 to 100,000 clones listed, about nine tenths were seen once. The data were obtained in a study of blood T cell repertoires in COVID-19. Background on the study: The United States, Italy and Spain provided the acute and convalescent COVID-19 samples. PBMCs, B-cell-depleted T cells, or T cells provided the cDNA or gDNA that made up the material.

With 5 bases clipped from V and 5 bases from J, the junction kept 7 bases outside the gene matches. The CDR3 is made up of 14 amino acids. The V gene's germline CDR1 is MDHEN and CDR2 SYDVKM. The receptor's source is a man aged 45-65 years with acute or convalescent COVID-19. The chain combines TRBV28 with TRBJ2-5, with TRBD1 matching over 8 bases. Sample: peripheral blood. The CDR3 reads CASSTGTGWETQYF. For the CDR3, the DNA is TGTGCCAGCAGTACCGGGACAGGTTGGGAGACCCAGTACTTC.